The sequence of this TCR beta chain was determined in a study of blood T cell repertoires in COVID-19. This CDR3 spans 15 amino acids. V trimming: 2 bases; J trimming: 8 bases; junction bases outside the gene matches: 4. Germline lookup yields CDR1 PRHDT and CDR2 FYEKMQ (reference sequence). Produced via immunoSEQ multiplex PCR; TCRdb's table is partial and in-frame only. The sample holds tens of thousands of clones, 70% to 85% seen once. The sequencing input was peripheral blood. The gene calls are TRBV13 and TRBJ1-4; 11 bases line up with TRBD1. The TCR was taken from a woman aged 45-60 years with acute or convalescent COVID-19. CDR3 region: CASSLRGQGDEKLFF. The CDR3 nucleotides read TGTGCCAGCAGCTTAAGGGGACAGGGGGACGAAAAACTGTTTTTT. Complete variable domain (other parts from reference TRBV13 and TRBJ1-4): AAGVIQSPRHLIKEKRETATLKCYPIPRHDTVYWYQQGPGQDPQFLISFYEKMQSDKGSIPDRFSAQQFSDYHSELNMSSLELGDSALYFCASSLRGQGDEKLFFGSGTQLSVL.